One and the same sample provided the 19 T cell receptor beta chains below, sequenced in a study of blood T cells in healthy people across ages (dated by TCRdb to the mid-2010s). The protocol used for the library was 5' RACE. TCRdb records Illumina HiSeq 2500 as the sequencer. The second PCR ran for about 7 to 11 cycles and used a J-beta primer mix along with a sample-barcoded 5' primer. TCRdb took the public reads, trimmed them with fastp at Q25, ran MiXCR for clone calling and kept in-frame beta chains. A single entry per CDR3 protein holds the most common genes and DNA from its merged rows. In all, the sample holds approximately 800,000 distinct CDR3 sequences, and around 68% of those were seen once. Of the sample, 28% falls within the top ten clones. The sequencing input was blood. The receptors originated from a man between 25 and 39 years old in good health.

The chain recombines TRBV29-1 with TRBJ1-2; D not certain. The CDR3 spans 11 residues. CDR1 and CDR2 from the germline V gene are SQVTM and ANQGSEA. Trimming took off 2 bases at V and 5 bases at J, with 6 bases between the two ends. This chain's CDR3 is CSVEYSYGYTF. In nucleotides, the CDR3 is TGCAGCGTTGAATATAGTTATGGCTACACCTTC.

The chain recombines TRBV6-2 or TRBV6-3 with TRBJ2-7; D not certain. CDR3 size: 17 residues. V lost 2 bases, J lost 2 bases, and 19 bases lay in between. Germline V gives CDR1 MNHEY, CDR2 SVGEGT. The CDR3 DNA sequence: TGTGCCAGCAGTTACGCTTCATTCGACACCCTAACCTACGAGCAGTACTTC. It translates to CASSYASFDTLTYEQYF.

On this clonotype: The junction and the germline gene differ at one end; a read error may be behind it. The rearrangement joins TRBV7-2 to TRBJ2-1, with a weak D call TRBD2 (5 bases). The length of the CDR3 is 14 residues. The V gene's germline CDR1 is SGHTA and CDR2 FQGNSA. Here the CDR3 reads CASNLAVGTGEQFF. CDR3 coding DNA: TGTGCCAGCAACTTAGCAGTCGGAACGGGGGAGCAGTTCTTC. The complete variable domain, with remaining parts taken from reference TRBV7-2 and TRBJ2-1, reads GAGVSQSPSNKVTEKGKDVELRCDPISGHTALYWYRQSLGQGLEFLIYFQGNSAPDKSGLPSDRFSAERTGGSVSTLTIQRTQQEDSAVYLCASNLAVGTGEQFFGPGTRLTVL.

J is TRBJ2-1 and V is TRBV9; D might be TRBD1 (5 bases). The CDR3 totals 15 residues. The germline V and J ends were trimmed by 0 bases and 3 bases, with 10 bases remaining between them. Per germline, CDR1 SGDLS and CDR2 YYNGEE. CDR3 sequence (DNA): TGTGCCAGCAGCGTAGGTTTAGACAGCTACAATGAGCAGTTCTTC. Translating gives CASSVGLDSYNEQFF. Drawing the rest from reference TRBV9 and TRBJ2-1, the complete variable domain is DSGVTQTPKHLITATGQRVTLRCSPRSGDLSVYWYQQSLDQGLQFLIQYYNGEERAKGNILERFSAQQFPDLHSELNLSSLELGDSALYFCASSVGLDSYNEQFFGPGTRLTVL.

This clonotype was seen a handful of times. The chain combines TRBV29-1 with TRBJ1-2, with TRBD1 as a possible D gene (6 bases). The CDR3 extends over 13 amino acids. Trimming cost V 2 bases and J 0 bases, with 7 bases left between them. Germline loops: CDR1 SQVTM, CDR2 ANQGSEA. The DNA of the CDR3 is TGCAGCGTTGAATCAGGGGCTAACTATGGCTACACCTTC. Translating it yields CSVESGANYGYTF.

In its sample, this clonotype was seen once. The V gene is TRBV7-2, the J gene TRBJ2-1, with D perhaps matching TRBD2 (6 bases). V was clipped by 0 bases and J by 9 bases, with 12 bases between them. The CDR3 sequence is 14 residues long. Germline V lookup: CDR1 SGHTA, CDR2 FQGNSA. The CDR3 DNA sequence: TGTGCCAGCAGCTTAGCATGGGGGGAGACTGAGCAGTTCTTC. This sequence encodes CASSLAWGETEQFF.

The chain has TRBV25-1 and TRBJ2-7, with 8 bases identical to TRBD1. This CDR3 is 16 amino acids long. The germline V gene encodes CDR1 MGHDK and CDR2 SYGVNS. Germline trimming cut 4 bases from V and 5 bases from J; bases unmatched to any gene: 13. This CDR3 reads CASSGSTGGRFDEQYF. The CDR3 DNA reads TGTGCCAGCAGTGGCTCTACAGGGGGAAGATTTGACGAGCAGTACTTC.

Concerning this clonotype: The junction departs from the called germline gene at one end, perhaps through a read error. The rearrangement links TRBV4-2 to TRBJ2-1, with D perhaps matching TRBD1 or TRBD2 (5 bases each). The CDR3 loop spans 15 amino acids. In germline, CDR1 is LGHNA, CDR2 YNFKEQ. The CDR3, as DNA: TGTGCCAGCGGCCAAGAAGGGCAAGAGGGGAATGAGCAGTTCTTC. It translates to CASGQEGQEGNEQFF.

The genes are TRBV3-1 and TRBJ2-3; D is possibly TRBD2 (5 bases). The ends were cut back, 1 base at V and 0 bases at J, with 11 bases in the middle. The CDR3 contains 16 residues. Germline CDR1 and CDR2: LGHDT and YNNKEL (reference sequence). The CDR3 region has the DNA TGTGCCAGCAGCCAAGGAGACTATCCTAGCACAGATACGCAGTATTTT. It yields the protein CASSQGDYPSTDTQYF.

This chain joins TRBV27 and TRBJ2-7; D is tentatively TRBD1 or TRBD2 (5 bases each). V was pared by 6 bases and J by 0 bases, with 12 bases between. The CDR3 loop spans 14 amino acids. CDR1 and CDR2 (germline): MNHEY, SMNVEV (reference sequence). CDR3 coding DNA: TGTGCCAGCAGACCGGGACGAGCCTCCTACGAGCAGTACTTC. Its protein is CASRPGRASYEQYF.

The chain couples TRBV20-1 to TRBJ2-3; 13 bases fit TRBD2. V lost 4 bases, J lost 6 bases, and 7 bases stayed unmatched. The CDR3 is made up of 15 amino acids. The germline gives CDR1 DFQATT, CDR2 SNEGSKA (reference sequence). The CDR3 protein is CSAIRLAGGDDTQYF. The CDR3 bases are TGCAGTGCTATCCGACTAGCGGGGGGCGACGATACGCAGTATTTT.

The rearrangement uses TRBV3-1 and TRBJ2-4; D remains ambiguous. The germline V gene encodes CDR1 LGHDT and CDR2 YNNKEL (reference sequence). The CDR3 extends over 15 amino acids. Trimming left V 4 bases short and J 0 bases short, with 10 bases between. This CDR3 reads CASSLTGLAKNIQYF. In DNA, the CDR3 is TGTGCCAGCAGCCTCACTGGGCTAGCCAAAAACATTCAGTACTTC.

The chain couples TRBV2 to TRBJ2-5; D is ambiguous. The CDR3 length is 14 residues. Germline CDR1 reads SNHLY; CDR2 reads FYNNEI. Trimming removed 3 bases at V and 2 bases at J, with 10 bases between. The CDR3 region has the DNA TGTGCCAGCAGTGACATTGACTTTCAAGAGACCCAGTACTTC. As protein: CASSDIDFQETQYF.

This rearrangement joins TRBV6-6 to TRBJ1-5; tentatively, D is TRBD1 (5 bases). Trimming left V 2 bases short and J 0 bases short, with 11 bases between. This CDR3 spans 16 amino acids. CDR1 and CDR2 (germline): MNHNY, SVGAGI (reference sequence). The chain's CDR3 is CASSYPTELSNQPQHF. The CDR3 nucleotides are TGTGCCAGCAGTTACCCGACAGAGCTTAGCAATCAGCCCCAGCATTTT.

J is TRBJ2-1 and V is TRBV5-5; 10 bases fit TRBD2. The germline V gene has CDR1 SGHKS and CDR2 YYEKEE (reference sequence). The length of the CDR3 is 15 residues. The V segment lost 7 bases and the J segment 5 bases; nucleotides outside the gene matches: 9. The CDR3 region has the DNA TGTGCCAGCCCGCCGGGACTAGCGAACCACAATGAGCAGTTCTTC. It is translated as CASPPGLANHNEQFF.

The genes are TRBV30 and TRBJ2-4; weak D call: TRBD2 (6 bases). Trimming removed 3 bases from V and 13 bases from J, with 16 bases in between. This CDR3 spans 12 amino acids. Looked up from germline, CDR1 is GTSNPN and CDR2 is SVGIG (reference sequence). This CDR3 reads CAWSGAPGEQYF. DNA of the CDR3: TGTGCCTGGAGCGGCGCGCCGGGAGAGCAGTACTTC.

Note on this clonotype: This clone may be a read error of a much larger clone one base away. V and J are TRBV6-5 and TRBJ2-4, with unresolved D. The J call may be in error: the DNA end matches TRBJ2-7 better. Germline V gene sequence: CDR1 MNHEY, CDR2 SVGAGI. The CDR3 has 17 amino acids. The CDR3 DNA reads TGTGCCAGCAGTTACCGGCAGGACCAGGACGGTTCCTACGAGCAGTACTTC. This translates into CASSYRQDQDGSYEQYF.

V usage is TRBV12-3 or TRBV12-4 and J usage is TRBJ1-1; D remains ambiguous. The CDR3 sequence is 14 residues long. Between the trimmed V and J ends, which lost 4 bases and 0 bases, there was a span of 9 bases. CDR3 bases: TGTGCCAGCAGTTATTTGCAGCTGAACACTGAAGCTTTCTTT. Translated, it gives CASSYLQLNTEAFF.

The CDR3 loop reads CASSLHIGTVFYGYTF. DNA for the CDR3: TGTGCCAGCAGCCTCCACATCGGGACCGTTTTCTATGGCTACACCTTC. The chain carries TRBV12-3 or TRBV12-4 and TRBJ1-2; the D gene is possibly TRBD1 (5 bases). There are 16 residues in the CDR3. Trimming removed 6 bases from V and 4 bases from J, with 21 bases in between.